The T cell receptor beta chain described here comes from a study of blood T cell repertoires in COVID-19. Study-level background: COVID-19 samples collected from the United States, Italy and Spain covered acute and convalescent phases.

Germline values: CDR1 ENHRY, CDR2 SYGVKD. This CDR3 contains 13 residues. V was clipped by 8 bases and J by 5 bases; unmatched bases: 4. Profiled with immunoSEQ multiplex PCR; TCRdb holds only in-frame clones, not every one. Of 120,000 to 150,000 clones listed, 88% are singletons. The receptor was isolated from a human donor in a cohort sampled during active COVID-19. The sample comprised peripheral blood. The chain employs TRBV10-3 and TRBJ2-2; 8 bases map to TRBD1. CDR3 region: CAILQGVTGELFF. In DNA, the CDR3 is TGTGCCATCTTACAGGGGGTGACCGGGGAGCTGTTTTTT.